The 20 T cell receptor beta chains below all came from one sample that was sequenced in a study of OX40 agonist ivuxolimab in advanced cancers. The method was immunoSEQ multiplex PCR; TCRdb's version includes in-frame clones alone and lacks a portion of them. This table has around 80,000 clones, approximately 90% appearing once. Sequencing used CD4+ or CD8+ T cells sorted from blood, obtained in a trial of the OX40 agonist ivuxolimab. These receptors came from an adult with an advanced solid tumor such as melanoma, head and neck, liver or kidney cancer.

The chain links TRBV9 to TRBJ2-2; D may match TRBD1 or TRBD2 (5 bases each). Deletions cut 0 bases from V and 6 bases from J, with 21 bases between. CDR1 is SGDLS, CDR2 YYNGEE, per germline. This CDR3 is built from 18 residues. CDR3 loop: CASSVDGVGQGGPGELFF. CDR3 nucleotide sequence: TGTGCCAGCAGCGTAGACGGGGTGGGGCAGGGCGGCCCCGGGGAGCTGTTTTTT. Complete variable domain (other parts from reference TRBV9 and TRBJ2-2): DSGVTQTPKHLITATGQRVTLRCSPRSGDLSVYWYQQSLDQGLQFLIQYYNGEERAKGNILERFSAQQFPDLHSELNLSSLELGDSALYFCASSVDGVGQGGPGELFFGEGSRLTVL.

V is TRBV19 and J is TRBJ2-7, with D perhaps TRBD1 (6 bases). V lost 2 bases, J lost 1 base, and 18 bases lay in between. Germline V gene data show CDR1 as LNHDA and CDR2 as SQIVND (reference sequence). The CDR3 is 17 amino acids. In DNA form, the CDR3 reads TGTGCCAGTAGTATATCTGCTGGGGGCCCCTTTTCCTACGAGCAGTACTTC. This translates into CASSISAGGPFSYEQYF.

CDR3 sequence (DNA): TGTGCCAGCAGTACCGGGACAGGGACCATGCGGCAAGAGACCCAGTACTTC. Amino acid sequence: CASSTGTGTMRQETQYF. The rearrangement joins TRBV4-2 to TRBJ2-5; 9 bases fit TRBD1. Germline CDR1 reads LGHNA; CDR2 reads YNFKEQ. The CDR3 runs 17 residues. V lost 6 bases and J lost 2; bases outside the gene matches: 13.

This clone was observed once. V usage is TRBV18 and J usage is TRBJ1-5, with D possibly matching TRBD1 (6 bases). Per germline, CDR1 KGHSH and CDR2 LQKENI. Trimming pared 3 bases from V and 5 bases from J, leaving 14 bases between. The CDR3 loop spans 15 amino acids. The CDR3 is CASSPGTPRDQPQHF. CDR3 sequence (DNA): TGTGCCAGCTCACCCGGGACACCCCGCGATCAGCCCCAGCATTTT.

This clone has only one observation. The chain links TRBV7-2 to TRBJ2-1; no clear D gene. V was cut by 6 bases and J by 6 bases, with 9 bases left in between. Germline CDR1 SGHTA, CDR2 FQGNSA. This CDR3 region has 12 residues. The CDR3 region has the DNA TGTGCCAGCAGGCCTGAAGCCAATGAGCAGTTCTTC. Translating it yields CASRPEANEQFF.

The V gene is TRBV6-1, the J gene TRBJ1-3; D call uncertain. The CDR3 contains 16 residues. Germline CDR1 is MNHNS and CDR2 is SASEGT. The V end lost 1 base, the J end lost 0 bases, and 10 bases lay between the germline ends. The CDR3 spells CASSEDLTPSGNTIYF. In DNA, the CDR3 is TGTGCCAGCAGTGAAGATCTGACACCCTCTGGAAACACCATATATTTT.

The V call is TRBV6-1, the J call TRBJ2-7, with 11 bases matching TRBD1. There are 13 residues in the CDR3. Germline V gene lookup returns CDR1 MNHNS and CDR2 SASEGT. V was clipped by 11 bases and J by 4 bases; unmatched bases: 7. In DNA, the CDR3 is TGTGCCGCTCGGGACAGGGGGAGTTACGAGCAGTACTTC. It specifies CAARDRGSYEQYF.

The table lists this clone with a count of one. This chain connects TRBV30 to TRBJ1-1, with 8 bases fitting TRBD1. The CDR3 totals 14 residues. Trimming at V came to 2 bases and at J to 6 bases, leaving 8 bases not matched to a gene. Germline CDR1 reads GTSNPN; CDR2 reads SVGIG (reference sequence). CDR3 sequence reads: CAWSTGGGRAEAFF. CDR3 bases: TGTGCCTGGAGTACAGGGGGGGGCAGGGCTGAAGCTTTCTTT.

V is TRBV20-1 and J is TRBJ2-5, with D possibly matching TRBD2 (6 bases). V was clipped by 6 bases and J by 11 bases, with 16 bases between them. Germline V gene lookup returns CDR1 DFQATT and CDR2 SNEGSKA (reference sequence). There are 11 residues in the CDR3. CDR3 residues: CSAMAGGRQYF. In DNA form, the CDR3 reads TGCAGTGCCATGGCCGGGGGAAGGCAGTACTTC.

The chain carries TRBV2 and TRBJ2-3, with TRBD1 matching over 9 bases. This CDR3 has 16 residues. Germline lookup yields CDR1 SNHLY and CDR2 FYNNEI. The V gene end was trimmed by 6 bases and the J gene end by 4 bases; junction bases not matched to a gene: 11. CDR3 in amino acids: CASRPPGQGWSDTQYF. The CDR3 DNA reads TGTGCCAGCAGGCCCCCGGGACAGGGTTGGTCAGATACGCAGTATTTT.

V is TRBV6-1 and J is TRBJ1-1; 8 positions match TRBD1. The CDR3 is made up of 15 amino acids. V lost 5 bases to trimming and J lost 1 base; unmatched junction nucleotides: 6. CDR1 and CDR2 from the germline V gene are MNHNS and SASEGT. For the CDR3, the DNA is TGTGCCAGCAGTTCCGGACAGGGAGCGAACACTGAAGCTTTCTTT. This encodes CASSSGQGANTEAFF.

The rearrangement links TRBV5-5 to TRBJ2-1; D may correspond to TRBD1 or TRBD2 (5 bases each). V lost 1 base and J 8 bases, leaving 7 bases between the germline ends. Germline loops: CDR1 SGHKS, CDR2 YYEKEE (reference sequence). The CDR3 has 12 amino acids. CDR3 sequence: CASSLLGDEQFF. For the CDR3, the DNA is TGTGCCAGCAGCTTGCTGGGGGATGAGCAGTTCTTC.

The chain has TRBV6-4 and TRBJ2-2; the D gene is possibly TRBD1 (6 bases). Germline-derived CDR1 and CDR2 are MRHNA and SNTAGT. CDR3 length: 17 amino acids. V was cut by 5 bases and J by 2 bases, with 18 bases left in between. CDR3 in amino acids: CASSSQGYGSNTGELFF. DNA for the CDR3: TGTGCCAGCAGTAGTCAGGGGTATGGCAGCAACACCGGGGAGCTGTTTTTT.

The chain links TRBV7-9 to TRBJ2-5; possible D gene TRBD1, 6 bases. The germline gives CDR1 SEHNR, CDR2 FQNEAQ (reference sequence). With 6 bases removed from V and 2 bases from J, the gap between germline ends came to 22 bases. The CDR3 has 17 residues. CDR3 loop: CASSSGVLAGAQETQYF. The CDR3 nucleotides read TGTGCCAGCAGTTCAGGGGTCTTGGCAGGGGCACAAGAGACCCAGTACTTC.

The chain couples TRBV11-2 to TRBJ2-1; 15 bases are a match to TRBD2. CDR1 and CDR2 from the germline V gene are SGHAT and FQNNGV. This CDR3 has 17 amino acids. V shed 4 bases, J shed 10 bases, and the junction held 11 bases outside the gene matches. This CDR3 reads CASSYAGTSGGRREQFF. The DNA of the CDR3 is TGTGCCAGCAGCTACGCCGGGACTAGCGGGGGGCGGAGGGAGCAGTTCTTC.

The chain links TRBV7-9 to TRBJ2-1; TRBD2 matches at 8 bases. This CDR3 has 17 residues. V lost 0 bases to trimming and J lost 1 base; unmatched junction nucleotides: 5. Germline V lookup: CDR1 SEHNR, CDR2 FQNEAQ (reference sequence). The chain's CDR3 is CASSLASGGGSYNEQFF. The CDR3 DNA reads as TGTGCCAGCAGCTTAGCCAGCGGGGGAGGGTCCTACAATGAGCAGTTCTTC.

This chain connects TRBV18 to TRBJ2-7; 8 bases align to TRBD1. The CDR3 runs to 17 residues. With 6 bases clipped from V and 2 bases from J, the junction kept 15 bases outside the gene matches. Germline assignment: CDR1 KGHSH and CDR2 LQKENI. CDR3 residues: CASSLGTGQKETYEQYF. As DNA, the CDR3 is TGTGCCAGCTCCCTCGGGACAGGTCAGAAAGAAACCTACGAGCAGTACTTC.

The chain carries TRBV7-8 and TRBJ2-7; TRBD2 is a possible D gene (6 bases). The CDR3 is 14 amino acids. V gave up 3 bases and J gave up 2 bases, with 11 bases separating them. Per the germline V gene, CDR1 is SGHVS and CDR2 is FQNEAQ. The CDR3 reads CASSFGGRTYEQYF. The CDR3 region has the DNA TGTGCCAGCAGCTTCGGGGGACGGACCTACGAGCAGTACTTC.

This chain connects TRBV28 to TRBJ2-3, with a weak D call TRBD1 (5 bases). The CDR3 is 12 amino acids. The V gene's germline CDR1 is MDHEN and CDR2 SYDVKM. The ends were cut back, 7 bases at V and 4 bases at J, with 9 bases in the middle. CDR3 sequence (DNA): TGTGCCAGCAAGCAGGGCCCAGATACGCAGTATTTT. Translated, it gives CASKQGPDTQYF.

The chain joins TRBV11-2 to TRBJ1-1; D ambiguous. Per the germline V gene, CDR1 is SGHAT and CDR2 is FQNNGV. V lost 1 base and J lost 1, with 4 bases in between. The CDR3 totals 13 residues. CDR3 in DNA: TGTGCCAGCAGCTTAGGCGGGAACACTGAAGCTTTCTTT. This codes for CASSLGGNTEAFF.